Below are 10 T cell receptor beta chains sequenced from a single sample in a study of T cells in tuberculosis. After thawing and overnight rest, PBMC were stained with GMM-loaded CD1B tetramer, viability dye and anti-CD3 for sorting. CD1B tetramers were loaded with Rhodococcus equi-derived C32 glucose monomycolate. The table came from immunoSEQ multiplex PCR; TCRdb's copy has only in-frame clones and leaves some out. The table includes approximately 59,000 clones, around 90% detected once. The source material was CD1b-GMM tetramer-negative cells sorted from PBMCs. The receptors were gathered from an adult woman with latent tuberculosis.

The CDR3 region has the DNA TGTGCCAGCGAAGGCCCCCTAGCGGGAGGCGGTACAGATACGCAGTATTTT. This sequence encodes CASEGPLAGGGTDTQYF. The genes are TRBV28 and TRBJ2-3; 11 bases line up with TRBD2. CDR1 and CDR2 from the germline V gene are MDHEN and SYDVKM. The CDR3 is 17 amino acids. V gave up 8 bases and J gave up 3 bases; unmatched junction bases: 13.

For this clone: Other DNA variants within this sample encode the same CDR3. J is TRBJ1-1 and V is TRBV7-9; D unresolved. Trimming stripped 3 bases from V and 3 bases from J, with 5 bases between. The CDR3 extends over 12 amino acids. Per the germline V gene, CDR1 is SEHNR and CDR2 is FQNEAQ (reference sequence). The CDR3 protein is CASSLSDTEAFF. The CDR3 nucleotides are TGTGCCAGCAGCTTGAGTGACACTGAAGCTTTCTTT.

This CDR3 is CASSPLQGRQPQHF. The CDR3, as DNA: TGCGCCAGCAGTCCTCTTCAGGGGCGGCAGCCCCAGCATTTT. V gene TRBV10-2 combines with J gene TRBJ1-5; possibly TRBD1 for D (6 bases). Per germline, CDR1 WSHSY and CDR2 SAAADI. The CDR3 extends over 14 amino acids. Trimming pared 5 bases from V and 7 bases from J, leaving 15 bases between.

This chain uses TRBV7-2 with TRBJ2-5; 7 bases fit TRBD2. Trimming cost V 1 base and J 0 bases; bases outside gene matches: 2. This CDR3 spans 15 amino acids. Germline lookup yields CDR1 SGHTA and CDR2 FQGNSA. The CDR3 nucleotides are TGTGCCAGCAGCTTAGGCGGGACTAACCAAGAGACCCAGTACTTC. Amino acids: CASSLGGTNQETQYF.

The table lists this clone with a few counts. The chain uses TRBV4-3 and TRBJ1-4; D unclear. CDR3 length equals 14 residues. V was pared by 0 bases and J by 8 bases, with 10 bases between. Per the germline V gene, CDR1 is LGHNA and CDR2 is YSLEER. CDR3 bases: TGCGCCAGCAGCCAAGAGAGGGATCACGAAAAACTGTTTTTT. Protein product: CASSQERDHEKLFF.

V gene TRBV5-1 combines with J gene TRBJ2-3; D gene ambiguous. V was cut by 2 bases and J by 3 bases, with 7 bases left in between. This CDR3 is built from 13 residues. Germline CDR1 SGHRS, CDR2 YFSETQ. The CDR3 DNA follows: TGCGCCAGCAGCTTTTCCCTAACAGATACGCAGTATTTT. Protein product: CASSFSLTDTQYF.

This sequence joins TRBV7-9 and TRBJ1-3, with a tentative D call TRBD1 (5 bases). This CDR3 comprises 14 residues. With 5 bases removed from V and 1 base from J, the gap between germline ends came to 9 bases. Germline V lookup: CDR1 SEHNR, CDR2 FQNEAQ (reference sequence). The CDR3 sequence: CASSPRQSGNTIYF. CDR3 nucleotide sequence: TGTGCCAGCAGCCCACGACAGTCTGGAAACACCATATATTTT.

This sequence joins TRBV29-1 and TRBJ2-1, with 9 bases fitting TRBD2. J gave up 5 bases and V 3 bases, and 8 bases lay outside the gene matches. The CDR3 runs 15 residues. Germline CDR1 reads SQVTM; CDR2 reads ANQGSEA. The CDR3 loop reads CSVDGSGSQHNEQFF. In nucleotides, the CDR3 is TGCAGCGTTGATGGTAGCGGGAGTCAGCACAATGAGCAGTTCTTC.

The chain links TRBV6-5 to TRBJ2-7; 7 bases are shared with TRBD1. After removal of 5 bases from V and 4 bases from J, the junction contained 5 bases not matched to a gene. There are 13 residues in the CDR3. Germline V gene data show CDR1 as MNHEY and CDR2 as SVGAGI. The CDR3 DNA follows: TGTGCCAGCAGTAAGCAACAGGGGTACGAGCAGTACTTC. Residues: CASSKQQGYEQYF.

This chain joins TRBV5-1 and TRBJ2-7; D is unclear. The V end lost 0 bases, the J end lost 1 base, and 11 bases lay between the germline ends. CDR3 length: 15 amino acids. Germline lookup yields CDR1 SGHRS and CDR2 YFSETQ. CDR3 DNA: TGCGCCAGCAGCTTGGAGCCCCAGCGATCCTACGAGCAGTACTTC. Translated, it gives CASSLEPQRSYEQYF.